This T cell receptor (beta chain) comes out of a study of T-cell memory formation after mild COVID-19. TCRdb re-analysed the 5' RACE reads in MiXCR, keeping a single row per CDR3 protein. The sample has under 300,000 distinct CDR3 sequences; roughly 17% are singletons. This clonotype has ten or more counts. No antigen is known for it. V lost 1 base to trimming and J lost 4 bases, with 7 bases between them. Germline CDR1 is SQVTM and CDR2 is ANQGSEA. The CDR3 has 12 amino acids. Findings and limits, study-wide: Contracting clones from day 15 to 85 showed balanced CD4/CD8; later expanders favored CD4+.

The sequencing input was PBMCs or a T cell subset sorted from them (not recorded which). The rearrangement uses TRBV29-1 and TRBJ1-2; D is possibly TRBD1 (6 bases). This clonotype originated in a man between 18 and 35 years old who had mild COVID-19 (a few samples of this study predate the infection). Cell type and time point are not known. The CDR3 DNA reads as TGCAGCGTTGAAGTAGGGGGCTATGGCTACACCTTC. This encodes CSVEVGGYGYTF. Based on the CDR3 plus reference TRBV29-1 and TRBJ1-2, the full variable domain is SAVISQKPSRDICQRGTSLTIQCQVDSQVTMMFWYRQQPGQSLTLIATANQGSEATYESGFVIDKFPISRPNLTFSTLTVSNMSPEDSSIYLCSVEVGGYGYTFGSGTRLTVV.